This TCR beta chain comes out of a study of T cell responses to AZD1222 COVID-19 vaccine. Overall study results and limits: Only a handful of AZD1222 recipients, five to seven in all, had baseline seropositivity. Across the whole spike, CD4 TCRs peaked at regions 160-218 and 743-854. Reportedly, nearly half the spike-specific TCRs target unmutated variant regions.

As to this clone: Its specificity is not known.

There are 13 residues in the CDR3. Trimming shortened V by 6 bases and J by 0 bases, and 9 bases separated the two germline ends. Germline loops: CDR1 SGHRS, CDR2 YFSETQ. Here immunoSEQ multiplex PCR was the method, and the copy in TCRdb shows in-frame clones only, minus some. The sample has about 180,000 clones; about 93% are singletons. The sequence derives from an adult who received the MenACWY meningococcal vaccine as a control. V usage is TRBV5-1 and J usage is TRBJ1-2; D might be TRBD1 (5 bases). The sequences come from peripheral blood, collected 28 days after the second dose of the MenACWY control vaccine. DNA for the CDR3: TGCGCCAGCAAGACAGATACTAACTATGGCTACACCTTC. Translation gives CASKTDTNYGYTF.